The source of this T cell receptor beta chain is a study of blood T cell repertoires in COVID-19. On the study more broadly: The analysed material was cDNA or gDNA that came from T cells, B-cell-depleted T cells, or PBMCs.

The ends were cut back, 7 bases at V and 7 bases at J, with 19 bases in the middle. CDR3 length equals 14 residues. Germline CDR1 is LGHDT and CDR2 is YNNKEL (reference sequence). Assay used: immunoSEQ multiplex PCR; TCRdb lists only in-frame clones, some missing. Of 200,000 to 250,000 clones in the sample, around 80% were seen once. A few counts support this clone. Source material: peripheral blood. The V and J genes are TRBV3-1 (or the pseudogene TRBV3-2) and TRBJ2-5; a weak D match, TRBD2 (5 bases). This TCR was recovered from a woman in her seventies with acute or convalescent COVID-19. The CDR3 DNA reads as TGTGCCAGCACCCGGACGGACGGGGTTGGGACCCAGTACTTC. Translation gives CASTRTDGVGTQYF.